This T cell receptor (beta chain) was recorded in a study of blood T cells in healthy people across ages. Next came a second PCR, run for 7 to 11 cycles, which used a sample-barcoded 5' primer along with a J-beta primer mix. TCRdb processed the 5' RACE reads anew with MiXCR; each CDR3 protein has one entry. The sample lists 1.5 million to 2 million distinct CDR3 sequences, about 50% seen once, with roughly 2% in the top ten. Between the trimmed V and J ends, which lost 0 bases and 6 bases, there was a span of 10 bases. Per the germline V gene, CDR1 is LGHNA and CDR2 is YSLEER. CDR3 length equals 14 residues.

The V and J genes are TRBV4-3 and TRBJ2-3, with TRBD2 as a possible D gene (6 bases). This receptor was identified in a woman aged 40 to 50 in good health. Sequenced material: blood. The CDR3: CASSQESRGDTQYF. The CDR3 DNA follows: TGCGCCAGCAGCCAAGAAAGTCGGGGGGATACGCAGTATTTT.